The 30 T cell receptor beta chains below all came from one sample that was sequenced in a study of PD-L1 blockade in urothelial cancer. Documented time point: pretreatment peripheral blood. Only in-frame clones appear in the TCRdb table, and some are missing; sequencing was by immunoSEQ multiplex PCR. The sample shows about 52,000 clones, more than 80% of them seen only once. The source was PBMCs, collected around atezolizumab (anti-PD-L1) treatment. These receptors were taken from a man in his fifties with urothelial cancer.

J is TRBJ2-7 and V is TRBV7-2, with 8 bases identical to TRBD2. The CDR3 loop spans 16 amino acids. Per the germline V gene, CDR1 is SGHTA and CDR2 is FQGNSA. Trimming took 3 bases from V and 0 from J; bases not matched to a gene: 7. CDR3 region: CASSFDAGGSSYEQYF. CDR3 DNA: TGTGCCAGCAGCTTTGACGCGGGAGGAAGCTCCTACGAGCAGTACTTC.

The chain is built from TRBV28 and TRBJ2-1; maybe TRBD2 (7 bases). V shed 1 base and J shed 8 bases, with 15 bases lying between them. CDR1 is MDHEN and CDR2 is SYDVKM in the germline V gene. This CDR3 contains 15 residues. Written as DNA, the CDR3 is TGTGCCAGCAGTTTATTGGGTCGGGGGGCTTATGAGCAGTTCTTC. This codes for CASSLLGRGAYEQFF.

The chain links TRBV6-6 to TRBJ2-7; 11 bases are shared with TRBD1. V lost 6 bases to trimming and J lost 3 bases; unmatched junction nucleotides: 4. Germline-derived CDR1 and CDR2 are MNHNY and SVGAGI (reference sequence). This CDR3 contains 14 residues. CDR3 sequence reads: CASSLGQGVYEQYF. CDR3 bases: TGTGCCAGCAGCCTGGGACAGGGGGTCTACGAGCAGTACTTC.

This chain connects TRBV7-2 to TRBJ2-7; perhaps TRBD2 as D (6 bases). Per germline, CDR1 SGHTA and CDR2 FQGNSA. The CDR3 is 17 residues long. V was trimmed by 5 bases and J by 0 bases, leaving 20 bases between them. The CDR3, as DNA: TGTGCCAGCAGCCTATCTTGGGCGGGAATAAACTCCTACGAGCAGTACTTC. Residues: CASSLSWAGINSYEQYF.

The V and J genes are TRBV5-1 and TRBJ1-4, with 8 positions matching TRBD1. Germline V CDR1 and CDR2: SGHRS, YFSETQ. Trimming cost V 1 base and J 3 bases; bases outside gene matches: 2. The CDR3 is 15 residues long. In nucleotides, the CDR3 is TGCGCCAGCAGCTTGCAGGGGGCGGCTAATGAAAAACTGTTTTTT. It encodes CASSLQGAANEKLFF.

This clone was observed a few times. The CDR3 here is CASSVPHPSGRGEQFF. The CDR3 nucleotides read TGCGCCAGCAGCGTACCCCACCCTAGCGGGAGAGGTGAGCAGTTCTTC. This chain links TRBV5-1 with TRBJ2-1; the match to TRBD2 covers 10 bases. Trimming removed 4 bases from V and 9 bases from J; junction bases left unmatched: 13. Germline loops: CDR1 SGHRS, CDR2 YFSETQ. The CDR3 extends over 16 amino acids.

About this clone itself: The junction differs from germline at one of its ends, possibly a read error. The chain joins TRBV7-7 to TRBJ2-1; D is perhaps TRBD2 (6 bases). The germline CDR1 and CDR2 sequences are SSHAT and FNYEAQ (reference sequence). The CDR3 sequence is 14 residues long. As DNA, the CDR3 is TGTGCTAGCAGCTTATGGCCTAGCGAGGGCGAGCAGTTCTTC. Translating it yields CASSLWPSEGEQFF.

This chain connects TRBV4-1 to TRBJ2-1; TRBD1 aligns across 9 bases. V lost 3 bases to trimming and J lost 8 bases; unmatched junction nucleotides: 8. The CDR3 is 15 amino acids. CDR1 and CDR2 (germline): MGHRA, YSYEKL. CDR3 nucleotide sequence: TGCGCCAGCAGCCAGCCGGGACAGGGTAGCGATGAGCAGTTCTTC. It is translated as CASSQPGQGSDEQFF.

V gene TRBV7-3 combines with J gene TRBJ2-1, with D possibly being TRBD1 (7 bases). Germline V CDR1 and CDR2: SGHTA, FQGTGA. The CDR3 spans 16 residues. V lost 0 bases and J lost 6, with 15 bases in between. The CDR3 DNA sequence: TGTGCCAGCAGCTTAACGGGGCAGGGGGGCCTCAATGAGCAGTTCTTC. Encoded protein: CASSLTGQGGLNEQFF.

The chain has TRBV6-1 and TRBJ1-2, with 7 bases fitting TRBD1. The CDR3 covers 13 residues. The germline gives CDR1 MNHNS, CDR2 SASEGT. Germline trimming cut 7 bases from V and 2 bases from J; bases unmatched to any gene: 4. The CDR3 DNA is TGTGCCAGCACCGGGACAGTCAACTATGGCTACACCTTC. Protein sequence: CASTGTVNYGYTF.

The rearrangement joins TRBV10-3 to TRBJ2-7; D remains unclear. There are 11 residues in the CDR3. Trimming removed 4 bases from V and 1 base from J, with 2 bases in between. Germline V gene data show CDR1 as ENHRY and CDR2 as SYGVKD. For the CDR3, the DNA is TGTGCCATCAGTGCGTCCTACGAGCAGTACTTC. This gives the protein CAISASYEQYF.

The chain employs TRBV27 and TRBJ2-7, with D possibly TRBD2 on 7 matching bases. CDR1 is MNHEY and CDR2 is SMNVEV in the germline V gene (reference sequence). The CDR3 contains 15 residues. The V end lost 5 bases, the J end lost 5 bases, and 19 bases lay between the germline ends. The CDR3 loop reads CASSPWAGAVNEQYF. DNA of the CDR3: TGTGCCAGCAGTCCATGGGCGGGGGCGGTCAACGAGCAGTACTTC.

The rearrangement links TRBV5-4 to TRBJ2-7, with a tentative D call TRBD2 (7 bases). Germline V CDR1 and CDR2: SGHNT, YYREEE (reference sequence). The CDR3 contains 16 residues. V was shortened by 1 base and J by 0 bases, with 14 bases between the two germline ends. The CDR3 loop reads CASSLNRGGGSYEQYF. CDR3 DNA: TGTGCCAGCAGCTTGAATAGGGGGGGTGGCTCCTACGAGCAGTACTTC.

V gene TRBV28 combines with J gene TRBJ1-2; no definite D call. This CDR3 comprises 15 residues. The V gene lost 7 bases and the J gene lost 0 bases, with 15 bases spanning the gap. Germline assignment: CDR1 MDHEN and CDR2 SYDVKM. The CDR3 is CASKPPDGANYGYTF. CDR3 DNA: TGTGCCAGCAAACCCCCCGACGGAGCTAACTATGGCTACACCTTC.

The rearrangement links TRBV6-6 to TRBJ1-1, with 7 bases that match TRBD1. The CDR3 loop spans 16 amino acids. Germline V gene sequence: CDR1 MNHNY, CDR2 SVGAGI (reference sequence). V gave up 7 bases and J gave up 4 bases; unmatched junction bases: 15. CDR3 DNA sequence: TGTGCCAGCACCCGGGACAGACAACGGGGGGGCACTGAAGCTTTCTTT. Translating it yields CASTRDRQRGGTEAFF.

The chain recombines TRBV27 with TRBJ2-1; D unresolved. Trimming removed 1 base from V and 6 bases from J, with 7 bases in between. This CDR3 has 13 residues. From germline, CDR1 is MNHEY and CDR2 SMNVEV (reference sequence). For the CDR3, the DNA is TGTGCCAGCAGTTTATTCGTGTTCAATGAGCAGTTCTTC. Protein sequence: CASSLFVFNEQFF.

The chain has TRBV7-3 and TRBJ2-2; TRBD2 matches at 11 bases. Germline V gene data show CDR1 as SGHTA and CDR2 as FQGTGA. This CDR3 spans 15 amino acids. Unmatched junction bases numbered 2, after V lost 2 bases and J lost 6 bases. CDR3 sequence: CASSLFSGGAGELFF. The DNA for the CDR3 is TGTGCCAGCAGCTTATTTAGCGGGGGGGCCGGGGAGCTGTTTTTT.

V and J are TRBV2 and TRBJ2-1; D is possibly TRBD1 (5 bases). This CDR3 comprises 14 residues. With 4 bases removed from V and 4 bases from J, the gap between germline ends came to 11 bases. Germline lookup yields CDR1 SNHLY and CDR2 FYNNEI. CDR3 residues: CASSVRGTYNEQFF. In DNA form, the CDR3 reads TGTGCCAGCAGTGTTAGGGGCACTTACAATGAGCAGTTCTTC.

There are a few counts of this clone. The chain combines TRBV27 with TRBJ1-1; 8 bases are a match to TRBD1. Trimming cost V 6 bases and J 7 bases; bases outside gene matches: 10. Germline V CDR1 and CDR2: MNHEY, SMNVEV (reference sequence). This CDR3 spans 14 amino acids. CDR3 loop: CASRDQTGAGEAFF. CDR3 DNA sequence: TGTGCCAGCAGAGACCAGACAGGGGCAGGTGAAGCTTTCTTT.

The chain combines TRBV2 with TRBJ1-2; 9 positions match TRBD1. The length of the CDR3 is 14 residues. The V gene's germline CDR1 is SNHLY and CDR2 FYNNEI. V lost 6 bases and J lost 4; bases outside the gene matches: 6. CDR3 region: CASRTGQGSYGYTF. CDR3 nucleotide sequence: TGTGCCAGCAGAACCGGACAGGGGAGCTATGGCTACACCTTC.

The table lists this clone with a count of one. This chain connects TRBV30 to TRBJ1-4; possible D gene TRBD1, 6 bases. Germline-derived CDR1 and CDR2 are GTSNPN and SVGIG (reference sequence). V was shortened by 5 bases and J by 6 bases, with 13 bases between the two germline ends. This CDR3 has 13 residues. The CDR3 loop reads CAWGQGPHEKLFF. CDR3 bases: TGTGCCTGGGGGCAGGGGCCTCATGAAAAACTGTTTTTT.

A few counts support this clone. This chain uses TRBV29-1 with TRBJ2-1, with 8 positions matching TRBD1. Germline-derived CDR1 and CDR2 are SQVTM and ANQGSEA. This CDR3 has 14 amino acids. The V segment lost 5 bases and the J segment 6 bases; nucleotides outside the gene matches: 9. This chain's CDR3 is CSVRDRGFSNEQFF. For the CDR3, the DNA is TGCAGCGTTCGTGACAGGGGTTTCTCCAATGAGCAGTTCTTC.

This clone was found a few times. This sequence joins TRBV30 and TRBJ1-1; D is uncertain. The germline CDR1 and CDR2 sequences are GTSNPN and SVGIG (reference sequence). CDR3 length: 12 residues. Trimming left V 2 bases short and J 4 bases short, with 8 bases between. CDR3 sequence reads: CAWSSGRTEAFF. CDR3 nucleotide sequence: TGTGCCTGGAGTAGCGGGCGCACTGAAGCTTTCTTT.

V usage is TRBV6-5 and J usage is TRBJ2-2, with 7 bases aligning to TRBD1. The CDR3 consists of 14 residues. The V gene's germline CDR1 is MNHEY and CDR2 SVGAGI. With 8 bases clipped from V and 1 base from J, the junction kept 4 bases outside the gene matches. The CDR3 reads CASRRDRNTGELFF. The CDR3 coding sequence is TGTGCCAGCCGCCGGGACAGGAACACCGGGGAGCTGTTTTTT.

This clone occurred once. The genes are TRBV27 and TRBJ1-2; tentatively, D is TRBD1 (6 bases). Germline V CDR1 and CDR2: MNHEY, SMNVEV (reference sequence). The CDR3 is 13 residues long. V was clipped by 7 bases and J by 5 bases, with 14 bases between them. CDR3 region: CASTSGGPYGYTF. In nucleotides, the CDR3 is TGTGCCAGCACCTCGGGGGGCCCTTATGGCTACACCTTC.

The J gene is TRBJ2-7, the V gene TRBV5-4, with a weak D call TRBD1 (6 bases). V was trimmed by 2 bases and J by 4 bases, leaving 13 bases between them. The V gene's germline CDR1 is SGHNT and CDR2 YYREEE (reference sequence). CDR3 length: 14 residues. The CDR3 DNA follows: TGTGCCAGCAGCTTTATGGACAGAGAATACGAGCAGTACTTC. Translation gives CASSFMDREYEQYF. Filled out from reference TRBV5-4 and TRBJ2-7, the complete variable domain reads ETGVTQSPTHLIKTRGQQVTLRCSSQSGHNTVSWYQQALGQGPQFIFQYYREEENGRGNFPPRFSGLQFPNYSSELNVNALELDDSALYLCASSFMDREYEQYFGPGTRLTVT.

J is TRBJ1-4 and V is TRBV5-1, with 8 bases that match TRBD1. Germline CDR1 and CDR2: SGHRS and YFSETQ. There are 16 residues in the CDR3. Germline trimming cut 4 bases from V and 7 bases from J; bases unmatched to any gene: 12. CDR3 in amino acids: CASSPHTTGEREKLFF. CDR3 sequence (DNA): TGCGCCAGCAGCCCGCACACGACAGGGGAACGTGAAAAACTGTTTTTT.

In nucleotides, the CDR3 is TGTGCCACCAGCAGACGCGATACTCCCGGGTGGACCCAGTACTTC. Translated: CATSRRDTPGWTQYF. The chain joins TRBV15 to TRBJ2-5, with D unresolved. Trimming pared 2 bases from V and 7 bases from J, leaving 17 bases between. Germline lookup yields CDR1 LNHNV and CDR2 YYDKDF (reference sequence). The CDR3 has 15 amino acids.

This rearrangement joins TRBV7-2 to TRBJ2-5; D is possibly TRBD1 (5 bases). This CDR3 contains 15 residues. Germline V lookup: CDR1 SGHTA, CDR2 FQGNSA. Trimming stripped 2 bases from V and 2 bases from J, with 12 bases between. The CDR3 protein is CASSLWAGRQETQYF. The CDR3 coding sequence is TGTGCCAGCAGCTTATGGGCAGGGCGGCAAGAGACCCAGTACTTC.

The chain couples TRBV7-8 to TRBJ2-7; TRBD1 is a possible D gene (6 bases). The CDR3 covers 13 residues. In germline, CDR1 is SGHVS, CDR2 FQNEAQ. V lost 3 bases and J lost 3, with 9 bases in between. This CDR3 is CASSLGHIYEQYF. In nucleotides, the CDR3 is TGTGCCAGCAGCTTGGGACACATCTACGAGCAGTACTTC.